The clone carrying this T cell receptor beta chain has only a few counts. What it binds is unknown. This specimen belongs to a study of blood T cells in healthy people across ages. Study-wide findings and caveats: The fall in TCR beta diversity per million T cells was roughly linear with age. Without sorted subsets, naive and antigen-experienced compartments could not be conclusively compared.

A J-beta primer mix and a sample-barcoded 5' primer were used in a second PCR of about 7 to 12 cycles. Via MiXCR, TCRdb re-called the 5' RACE reads, giving one row per CDR3 protein. The profile shows around 1,900,000 distinct CDR3 sequences, 39% of them singletons. The V gene end was trimmed by 4 bases and the J gene end by 2 bases; junction bases not matched to a gene: 5. The length of the CDR3 is 14 residues. Per germline, CDR1 SGHTA and CDR2 FQGNSA. Isolation recovered at least 7 million PBMCs from every sample. This clonotype originated in a human donor in good health. The gene calls are TRBV7-2 and TRBJ2-7, with 7 positions matching TRBD2. Sequencing was carried out using blood. The CDR3 reads CASSSGTTTYEQYF. The CDR3 nucleotides read TGTGCCAGCAGCTCCGGGACTACGACCTACGAGCAGTACTTC.